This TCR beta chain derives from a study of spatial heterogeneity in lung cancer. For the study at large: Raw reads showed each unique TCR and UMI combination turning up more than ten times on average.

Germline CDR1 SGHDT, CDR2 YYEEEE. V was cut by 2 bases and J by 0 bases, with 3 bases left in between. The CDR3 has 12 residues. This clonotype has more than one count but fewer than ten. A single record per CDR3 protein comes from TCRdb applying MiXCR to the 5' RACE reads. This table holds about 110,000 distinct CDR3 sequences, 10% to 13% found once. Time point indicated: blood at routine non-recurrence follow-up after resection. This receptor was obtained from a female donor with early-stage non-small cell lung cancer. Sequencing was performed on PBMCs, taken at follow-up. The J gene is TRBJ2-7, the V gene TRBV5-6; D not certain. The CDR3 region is CASSFNSYEQYF. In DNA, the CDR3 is TGTGCCAGCAGCTTTAACTCCTACGAGCAGTACTTC.